The TCR beta chain under discussion was sequenced for a study of T cells in Graves' hyperthyroidism and ophthalmopathy. Trimming removed 1 base at V and 6 bases at J, with 10 bases between. There are 13 residues in the CDR3. CDR1 SGHTA and CDR2 FQGNSA come from the germline V gene. The TCR beta CDR3 regions underwent amplification using RNA transcripts as the source. An initial round of RT-PCR targeting the TCR CDR3 relied on the HTBI primer set. TCRdb fed the multiplex PCR reads into MiXCR, producing one record per CDR3 protein. The sample carries around 100,000 distinct CDR3 sequences, about 45% recorded once. Over 8 ml fresh peripheral blood yielded the PBMCs.

The TCR was taken from a man in his forties with Graves' hyperthyroidism. The chain combines TRBV7-2 with TRBJ2-7; D uncertain. Sequenced material: blood. In DNA form, the CDR3 reads TGTGCCAGCAGCTTAGGGCGCAGGAGCGAGCAGTACTTC. Amino acid sequence: CASSLGRRSEQYF.